This TCR beta chain appears in the sequencing data of a study of T cell responses to AZD1222 COVID-19 vaccine. TCRdb's table, derived via immunoSEQ multiplex PCR, lists solely in-frame clones and lacks some. The sample lists under 60,000 clones; about nine tenths were seen once. This CDR3 is 13 amino acids long. Unmatched junction bases numbered 3, after V lost 5 bases and J lost 7 bases. Germline CDR1 and CDR2: SGHDT and YYEEEE. Study-level findings and limits: Just a handful of people given AZD1222 tested seropositive at baseline.

Researchers grouped second doses given at about 4 or about 12 weeks into one pool. A note on this clone: Its matching antigen is unknown.

This specimen was peripheral blood, taken 28 days after the second AZD1222 dose. The chain uses TRBV5-6 and TRBJ1-2; 12 nucleotides align to TRBD1. This sequence was found in an adult who received the AZD1222 COVID-19 vaccine. DNA of the CDR3: TGTGCCAGCAGGATGGGACAGGGGGCTGGCTACACCTTC. This translates into CASRMGQGAGYTF.